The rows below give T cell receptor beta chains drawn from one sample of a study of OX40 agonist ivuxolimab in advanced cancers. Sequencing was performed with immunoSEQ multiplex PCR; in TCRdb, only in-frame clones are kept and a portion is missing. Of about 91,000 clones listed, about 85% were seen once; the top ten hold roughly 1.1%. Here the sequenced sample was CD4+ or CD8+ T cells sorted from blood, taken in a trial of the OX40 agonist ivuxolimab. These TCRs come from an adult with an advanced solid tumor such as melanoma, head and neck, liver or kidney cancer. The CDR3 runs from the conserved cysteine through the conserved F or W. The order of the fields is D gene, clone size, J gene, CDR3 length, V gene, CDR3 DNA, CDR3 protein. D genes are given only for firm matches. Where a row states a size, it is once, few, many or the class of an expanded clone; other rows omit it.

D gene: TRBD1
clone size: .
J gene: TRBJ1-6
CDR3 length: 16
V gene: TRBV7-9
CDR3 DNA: TGTGCCAGCAGCTTAGCGCCGGGACAGGGGTATTCACCCCTCCACTTT
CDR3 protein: CASSLAPGQGYSPLHF

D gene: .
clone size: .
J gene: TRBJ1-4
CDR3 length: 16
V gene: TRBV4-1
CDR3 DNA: TGCGCCAGCAGCCAAGATTTGGCAGGCACTAATGAAAAACTGTTTTTT
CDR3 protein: CASSQDLAGTNEKLFF

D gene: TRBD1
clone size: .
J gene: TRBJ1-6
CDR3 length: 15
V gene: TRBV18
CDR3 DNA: TGTGCCAGCTCACCAGGGACAGGGTCTAATTCACCCCTCCACTTT
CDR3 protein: CASSPGTGSNSPLHF

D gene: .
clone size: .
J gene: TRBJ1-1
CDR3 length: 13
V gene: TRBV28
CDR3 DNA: TGTGCCAGCAGCCTGCCTGGGCACACTGAAGCTTTCTTT
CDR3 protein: CASSLPGHTEAFF

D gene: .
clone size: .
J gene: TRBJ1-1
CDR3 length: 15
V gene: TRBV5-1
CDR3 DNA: TGCGCCAGCAGCTCTCTTTCGACAGGGAACACTGAAGCTTTCTTT
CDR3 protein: CASSSLSTGNTEAFF

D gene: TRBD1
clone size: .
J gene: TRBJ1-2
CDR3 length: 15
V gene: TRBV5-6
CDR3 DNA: TGTGCCAGCAGCCGCGGACAGGGAGCTAACTATGGCTACACCTTC
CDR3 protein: CASSRGQGANYGYTF

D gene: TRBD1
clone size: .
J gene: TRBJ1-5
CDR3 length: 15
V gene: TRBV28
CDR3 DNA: TGTGCCAGCAATCCGGGACAGGGCGGCAATCAGCCCCAGCATTTT
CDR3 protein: CASNPGQGGNQPQHF

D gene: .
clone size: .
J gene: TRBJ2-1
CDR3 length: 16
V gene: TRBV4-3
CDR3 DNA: TGCGCCAGCAGCCAAGGTCAGGGGGGCCCCTACAATGAGCAGTTCTTC
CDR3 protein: CASSQGQGGPYNEQFF

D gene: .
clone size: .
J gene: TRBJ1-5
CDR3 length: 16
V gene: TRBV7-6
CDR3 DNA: TGTGCCAGCAGCCCCGGTCCATTCGGGACCAATCAGCCCCAGCATTTT
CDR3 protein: CASSPGPFGTNQPQHF

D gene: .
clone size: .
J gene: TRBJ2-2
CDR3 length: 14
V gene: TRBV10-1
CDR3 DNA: TGCGCCAGCAGTGAGTCGGGGGGCACCGGGGAGCTGTTTTTT
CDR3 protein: CASSESGGTGELFF

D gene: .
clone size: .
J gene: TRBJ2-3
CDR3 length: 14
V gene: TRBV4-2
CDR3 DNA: TGTGCCAGCAGCCAAGAAATAACTAAGGGTACGCAGTATTTT
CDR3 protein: CASSQEITKGTQYF

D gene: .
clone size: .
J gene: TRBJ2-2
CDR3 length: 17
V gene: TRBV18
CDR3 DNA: TGTGCCAGCTCACCACGAACGTTGGGGACGAACACCGGGGAGCTGTTTTTT
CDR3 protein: CASSPRTLGTNTGELFF

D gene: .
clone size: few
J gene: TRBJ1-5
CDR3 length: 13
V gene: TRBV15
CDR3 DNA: TGTGCCACCAGCAGAGATCTACTTCAGCCCCAGCATTTT
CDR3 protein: CATSRDLLQPQHF

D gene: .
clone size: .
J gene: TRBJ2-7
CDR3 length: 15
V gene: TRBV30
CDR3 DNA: TGTGCCTGGAGTCCCTATGGGCGGGGGCTGGGCGAGCAGTACTTC
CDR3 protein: CAWSPYGRGLGEQYF

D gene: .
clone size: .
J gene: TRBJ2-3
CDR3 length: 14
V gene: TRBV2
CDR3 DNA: TGTGCCAGCAGTGGACGGCCGATCACAGATACGCAGTATTTT
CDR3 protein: CASSGRPITDTQYF

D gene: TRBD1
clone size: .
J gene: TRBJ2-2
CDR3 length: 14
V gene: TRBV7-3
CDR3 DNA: TGTGCCAGCAGCTCGACAGGGGGCGGCGGGGAGCTGTTTTTT
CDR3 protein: CASSSTGGGGELFF

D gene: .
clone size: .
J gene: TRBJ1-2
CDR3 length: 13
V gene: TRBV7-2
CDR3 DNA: TGTGCCAGCAGCTCCTTTGTCGGCTATGGCTACACCTTC
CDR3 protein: CASSSFVGYGYTF

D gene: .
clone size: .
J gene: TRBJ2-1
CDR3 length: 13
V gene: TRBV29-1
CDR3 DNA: TGCAGCGTTGACAGGGACACCTACAATGAGCAGTTCTTC
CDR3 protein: CSVDRDTYNEQFF

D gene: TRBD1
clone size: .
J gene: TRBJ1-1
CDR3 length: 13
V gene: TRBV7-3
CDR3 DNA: TGTGCCAGCAGCCGACAGGGGAACACTGAAGCTTTCTTT
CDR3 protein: CASSRQGNTEAFF

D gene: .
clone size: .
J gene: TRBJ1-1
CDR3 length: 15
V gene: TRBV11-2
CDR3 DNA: TGTGCCAGCAGCTTAGATCGGAGGGGGAACACTGAAGCTTTCTTT
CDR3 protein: CASSLDRRGNTEAFF

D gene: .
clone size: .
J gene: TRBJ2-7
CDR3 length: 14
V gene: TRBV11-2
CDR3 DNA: TGTGCCAGCAGCTCCCTAAAGGTCTCCTACGAGCAGTACTTC
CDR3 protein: CASSSLKVSYEQYF

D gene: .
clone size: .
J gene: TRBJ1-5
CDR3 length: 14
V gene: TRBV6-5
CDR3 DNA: TGTGCCAGCAGTTACTTCGGGGTGAATCAGCCCCAGCATTTT
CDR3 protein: CASSYFGVNQPQHF

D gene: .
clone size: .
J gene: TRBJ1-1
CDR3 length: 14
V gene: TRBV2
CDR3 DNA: TGTGCCAGCAGTCTCGGACCGTTGAACACTGAAGCTTTCTTT
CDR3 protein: CASSLGPLNTEAFF

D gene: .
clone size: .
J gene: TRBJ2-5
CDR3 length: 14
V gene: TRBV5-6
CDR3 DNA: TGTGCCAGCAGCTTCGGGGTAAGGGGAGAGACCCAGTACTTC
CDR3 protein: CASSFGVRGETQYF

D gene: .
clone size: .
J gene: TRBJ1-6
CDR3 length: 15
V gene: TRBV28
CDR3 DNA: TGTGCCAGCAGTTTAATAGGGAAGAGGTCCTCACCCCTCCACTTT
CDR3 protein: CASSLIGKRSSPLHF

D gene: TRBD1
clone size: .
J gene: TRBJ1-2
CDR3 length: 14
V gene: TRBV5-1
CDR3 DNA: TGCGCCAGCAGCTTTTCTCAGGGGGAGGATGGCTACACCTTC
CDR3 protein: CASSFSQGEDGYTF

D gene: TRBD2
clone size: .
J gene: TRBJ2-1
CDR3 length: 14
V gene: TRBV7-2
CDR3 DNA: TGTGCCAGCAGCTTCGGACTAGCGGCTAATGAGCAGTTCTTC
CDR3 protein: CASSFGLAANEQFF

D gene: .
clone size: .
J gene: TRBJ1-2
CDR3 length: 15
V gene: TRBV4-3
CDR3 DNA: TGCGCCAGCAGCCGCTTCGGGACCTCCGGGCGTGGCTACACCTTC
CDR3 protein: CASSRFGTSGRGYTF

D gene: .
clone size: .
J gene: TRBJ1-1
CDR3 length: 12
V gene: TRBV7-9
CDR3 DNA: TGTGCCAGCAGCTTACTTTCAACTGAGCCTTTCTTT
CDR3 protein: CASSLLSTEPFF

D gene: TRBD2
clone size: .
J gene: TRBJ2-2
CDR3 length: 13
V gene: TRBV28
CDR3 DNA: TGTGTCAGCGGGCGGGGGGACACCGGGGAGCTGTTTTTT
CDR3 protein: CVSGRGDTGELFF

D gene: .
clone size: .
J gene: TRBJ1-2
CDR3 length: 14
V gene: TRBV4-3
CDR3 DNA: TGCGCCAGCAGCCCAAACGACAGGACCTATGGCTACACCTTC
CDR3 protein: CASSPNDRTYGYTF

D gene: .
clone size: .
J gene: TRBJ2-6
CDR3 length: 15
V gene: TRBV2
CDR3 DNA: TGTGCCAGCAGTGAAGCGTTCTCTGGGGCCAACGTCCTGACTTTC
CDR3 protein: CASSEAFSGANVLTF

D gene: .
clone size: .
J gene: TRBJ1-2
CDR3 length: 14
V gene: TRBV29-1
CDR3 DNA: TGCAGCGTTGCGAAGAGACAGGCGCTGGATGGCTACACCTTC
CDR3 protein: CSVAKRQALDGYTF

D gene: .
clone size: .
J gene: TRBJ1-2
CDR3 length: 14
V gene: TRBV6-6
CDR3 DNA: TGTGCCAGCAGTTCCCCTCCCGGGGGAATTGGCTACACCTTC
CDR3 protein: CASSSPPGGIGYTF

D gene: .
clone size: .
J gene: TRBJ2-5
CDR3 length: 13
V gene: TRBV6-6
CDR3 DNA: TGTGCCAGCAGCCGCGGACAGCAAGAGACCCAGTACTTC
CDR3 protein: CASSRGQQETQYF

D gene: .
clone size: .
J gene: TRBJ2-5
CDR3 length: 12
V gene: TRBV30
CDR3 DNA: TGTGCCAGCAACAGGGGGGGAGAGACCCAGTACTTC
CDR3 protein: CASNRGGETQYF

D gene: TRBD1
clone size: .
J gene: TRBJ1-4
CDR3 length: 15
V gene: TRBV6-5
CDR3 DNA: TGTGCCAGCAACACCCCGGGACAGTCTAATGAAAAACTGTTTTTT
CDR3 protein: CASNTPGQSNEKLFF

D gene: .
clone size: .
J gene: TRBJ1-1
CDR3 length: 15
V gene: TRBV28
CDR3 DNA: TGTGCCAGCAGTTTATTTCCCGGGGAAGGTACTGAAGCTTTCTTT
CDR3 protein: CASSLFPGEGTEAFF

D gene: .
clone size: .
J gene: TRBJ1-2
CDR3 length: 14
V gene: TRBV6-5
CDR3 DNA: TGTGCCAGCCTTTCAGCCAAGGGTAACTATGGCTACACCTTC
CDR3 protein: CASLSAKGNYGYTF

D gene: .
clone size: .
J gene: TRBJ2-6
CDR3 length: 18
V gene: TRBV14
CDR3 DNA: TGTGCCAGCAGCCATCGAACAGGGATCGGGTCTGGGGCCAACGTCCTGACTTTC
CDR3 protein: CASSHRTGIGSGANVLTF

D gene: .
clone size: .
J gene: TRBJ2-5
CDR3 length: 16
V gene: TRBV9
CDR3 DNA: TGTGCCAGCAGCGTAGGGTCAGGCCGAATTCAAGAGACCCAGTACTTC
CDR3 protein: CASSVGSGRIQETQYF

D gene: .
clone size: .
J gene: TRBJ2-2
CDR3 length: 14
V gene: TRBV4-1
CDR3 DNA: TGCGCCAGCAGCCCATTGGGGAGAACCGGGGAGCTGTTTTTT
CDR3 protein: CASSPLGRTGELFF

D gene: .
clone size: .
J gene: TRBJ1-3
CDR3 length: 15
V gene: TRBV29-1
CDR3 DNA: TGCAGCGAGCTTGGATGGGGTTACTCTGGAAACACCATATATTTT
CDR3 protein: CSELGWGYSGNTIYF

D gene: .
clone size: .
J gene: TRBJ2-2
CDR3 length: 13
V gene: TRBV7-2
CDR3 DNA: TGTGCCAGCAGCTTGCACAGGGAAGGGGAGCTGTTTTTT
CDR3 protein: CASSLHREGELFF

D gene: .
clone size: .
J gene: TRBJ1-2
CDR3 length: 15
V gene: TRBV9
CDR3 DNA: TGTGCCAGCAGCGTAGGTGCGGACAGAGAGTATGGCTACACCTTC
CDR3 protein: CASSVGADREYGYTF